The sequence of this T cell receptor beta chain was determined in a study of cytomegalovirus exposure and HLA in healthy donors. From germline, CDR1 is SEHNR and CDR2 FQNEAQ (reference sequence). The CDR3 has 13 residues. Note on this clone: The antigen remains unidentified. Sequence at one end of the junction differs from germline and may be a read error.

Whole-study results and caveats: In a later analysis, TCR association rates varied by HLA locus: DRB1 most, HLA-C fewest. Cytomegalovirus-associated status was assigned to approximately 160 TCR beta chains. In vitro confirmation showed a few CMV-associated chains to be CMV antigen specific. The analysis excluded some indistinguishable V segments, including TRBV6-2 and TRBV6-3.

60 Vbeta and 13 Jbeta primers were used in PCR. Libraries were prepared by immunoSEQ multiplex PCR; TCRdb keeps only in-frame clonotypes and omits some of them. The sample contains 150,000 to 200,000 clones, roughly 70% of which appear only once. Source material: PBMCs. This sequence originates from a young man in good health and CMV-seropositive. This chain uses TRBV7-9 with TRBJ1-1; D unresolved. CDR3 nucleotide sequence: TGTTCCAGCAGGCCCGAGGGCCGTAAAGAAGCTTTCTTT. It is translated as CSSRPEGRKEAFF.